This TCR beta chain is from a study of blood T cell dynamics during melanoma immunotherapy. TCRdb's table, derived via immunoSEQ multiplex PCR, lists solely in-frame clones and lacks some. The data show 9,500 to 13,000 clones, approximately 90% seen once. Time point: pre-treatment baseline. The CDR3 consists of 12 residues. CDR1 and CDR2 (germline): SGHTA, FQGNSA. V lost 1 base and J lost 10, with 11 bases in between. This sequence was found in a human donor with melanoma. The gene calls are TRBV7-2 and TRBJ2-7, with D perhaps matching TRBD2 (5 bases). The material was blood, obtained from a patient treated with checkpoint blockade. The CDR3 is CASSLGGLQQYV. CDR3 DNA sequence: TGTGCCAGCAGCTTAGGAGGGCTGCAACAGTACGTC.